This entry describes one TCR beta chain. Trimming took 0 bases from V and 0 from J, leaving 8 bases between them. The CDR3 has 15 residues. Germline CDR1 reads SGHTA; CDR2 reads FQGNSA. The entry originates in a study of blood T cells in healthy people across ages. It was with a sample-barcoded 5' primer and a J-beta primer mix that a second PCR of about 7 to 12 cycles was run. TCRdb passed the 5' RACE reads through MiXCR, listing each CDR3 protein once. The repertoire has 1.5 million to 2 million distinct CDR3 sequences, 49% of them found once; the top ten carry roughly 2%. The chain recombines TRBV7-2 with TRBJ2-5; no firm D call. The clonotype comes from a woman in her thirties or forties in good health. The sequenced sample consisted of blood. CDR3 protein: CASSLATEYQETQYF. For the CDR3, the DNA is TGTGCCAGCAGCTTAGCTACAGAGTACCAAGAGACCCAGTACTTC.